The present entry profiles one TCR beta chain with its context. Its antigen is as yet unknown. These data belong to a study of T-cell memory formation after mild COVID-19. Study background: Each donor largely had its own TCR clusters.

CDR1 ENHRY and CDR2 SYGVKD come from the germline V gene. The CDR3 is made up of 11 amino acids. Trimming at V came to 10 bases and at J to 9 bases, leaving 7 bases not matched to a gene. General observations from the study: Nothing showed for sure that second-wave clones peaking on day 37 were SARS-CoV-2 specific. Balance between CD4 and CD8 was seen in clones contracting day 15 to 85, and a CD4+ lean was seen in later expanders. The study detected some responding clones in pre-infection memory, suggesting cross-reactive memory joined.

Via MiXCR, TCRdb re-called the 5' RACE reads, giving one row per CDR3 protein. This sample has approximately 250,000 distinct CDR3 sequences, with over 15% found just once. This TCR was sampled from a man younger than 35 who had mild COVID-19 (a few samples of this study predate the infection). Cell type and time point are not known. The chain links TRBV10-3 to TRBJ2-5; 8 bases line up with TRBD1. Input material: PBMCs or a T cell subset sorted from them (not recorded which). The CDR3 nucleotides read TGTGCCACCGGACAGGGAATGGCCCAGTACTTC. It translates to CATGQGMAQYF.